Below, one T cell receptor (beta chain) is given with its context. The data were produced by immunoSEQ multiplex PCR, yet TCRdb's version contains in-frame clones alone and is incomplete. The sample lists over 200,000 clones, 90% to 95% seen once, with 0.8% to 1% in the top ten. This sample is part of a study of blood T cell repertoires in COVID-19. Overall study context: Whether acute or convalescent, the COVID-19 samples came from the United States, Italy and Spain. PBMCs, B-cell-depleted T cells, or T cells provided the cDNA or gDNA that made up the material.

Seattle patients were enrolled during active infection and followed longitudinally. The trim removed 4 bases at V and 6 bases at J, leaving 9 bases unmatched. Looked up from germline, CDR1 is SGHDT and CDR2 is YYEEEE. CDR3 length: 15 amino acids. The material sequenced was peripheral blood. The chain is built from TRBV5-6 and TRBJ2-5; 10 bases line up with TRBD2. This clonotype originated in a man aged 60 to 69 with COVID-19, enrolled during active disease. The CDR3 protein is CASSPQGSGRKTQYF. For the CDR3, the DNA is TGTGCCAGCAGCCCTCAAGGTAGCGGGAGGAAGACCCAGTACTTC.